Below, one T cell receptor (beta chain) is given with its context. These data originate in a study of blood T cell repertoires in COVID-19. CDR1 MNHEY and CDR2 SVGAGI come from the germline V gene. Trimming left V 0 bases short and J 0 bases short, with 12 bases between. The length of the CDR3 is 16 residues. TCRdb keeps only in-frame clones here, not all; method: immunoSEQ multiplex PCR. Here the sample spans roughly 27,000 clones, 80% being singletons. This TCR derives from a woman aged 70-85 years with acute or convalescent COVID-19. The chain joins TRBV6-5 to TRBJ2-7; the D gene is possibly TRBD1 (5 bases). The sequencing input was peripheral blood. The CDR3 DNA is TGTGCCAGCAGTTACTCGTGGGGCCGAAGCTCCTACGAGCAGTACTTC. This gives the protein CASSYSWGRSSYEQYF.